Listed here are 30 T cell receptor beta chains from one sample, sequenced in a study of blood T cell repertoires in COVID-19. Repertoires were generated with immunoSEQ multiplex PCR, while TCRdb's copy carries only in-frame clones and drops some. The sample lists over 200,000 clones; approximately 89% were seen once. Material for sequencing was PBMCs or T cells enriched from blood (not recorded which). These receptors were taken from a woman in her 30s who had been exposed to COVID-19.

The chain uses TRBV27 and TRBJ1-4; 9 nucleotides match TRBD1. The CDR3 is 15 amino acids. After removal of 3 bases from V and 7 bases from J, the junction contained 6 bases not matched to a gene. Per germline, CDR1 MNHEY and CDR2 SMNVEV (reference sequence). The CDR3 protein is CASSLNRGRGEKLFF. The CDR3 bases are TGTGCCAGCAGTTTGAACAGGGGGCGCGGTGAAAAACTGTTTTTT. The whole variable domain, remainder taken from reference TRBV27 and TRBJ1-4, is EAQVTQNPRYLITVTGKKLTVTCSQNMNHEYMSWYRQDPGLGLRQIYYSMNVEVTDKGDVPEGYKVSRKEKRNFPLILESPSPNQTSLYFCASSLNRGRGEKLFFGSGTQLSVL.

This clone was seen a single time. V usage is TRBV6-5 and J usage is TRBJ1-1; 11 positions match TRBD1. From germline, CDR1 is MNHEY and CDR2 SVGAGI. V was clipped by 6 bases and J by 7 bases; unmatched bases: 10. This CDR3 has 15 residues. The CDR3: CASRGQGALLFEAFF. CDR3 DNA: TGTGCCAGCAGAGGACAGGGGGCACTACTTTTTGAAGCTTTCTTT.

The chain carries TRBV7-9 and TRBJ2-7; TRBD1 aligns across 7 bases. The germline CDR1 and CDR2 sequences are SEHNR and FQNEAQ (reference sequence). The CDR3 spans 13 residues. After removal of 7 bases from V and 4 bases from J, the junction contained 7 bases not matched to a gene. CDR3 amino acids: CASNDRVTYEQYF. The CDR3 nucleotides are TGTGCCAGCAACGACAGGGTAACTTACGAGCAGTACTTC. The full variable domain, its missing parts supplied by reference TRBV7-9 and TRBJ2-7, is DTGVSQNPRHKITKRGQNVTFRCDPISEHNRLYWYRQTLGQGPEFLTYFQNEAQLEKSRLLSDRFSAERPKGSFSTLEIQRTEQGDSAMYLCASNDRVTYEQYFGPGTRLTVT.

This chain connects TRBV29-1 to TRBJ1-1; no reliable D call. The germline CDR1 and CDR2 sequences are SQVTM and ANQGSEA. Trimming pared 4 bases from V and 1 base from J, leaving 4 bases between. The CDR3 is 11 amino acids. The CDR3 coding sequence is TGCAGCGTTGCGAGGAACACTGAAGCTTTCTTT. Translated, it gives CSVARNTEAFF.

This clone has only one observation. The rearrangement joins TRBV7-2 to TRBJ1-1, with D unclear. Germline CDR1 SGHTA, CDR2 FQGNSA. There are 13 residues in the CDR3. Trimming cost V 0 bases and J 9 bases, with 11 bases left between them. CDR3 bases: TGTGCCAGCAGCTTAGCGGTTTGGCAGAAAGCTTTCTTT. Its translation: CASSLAVWQKAFF.

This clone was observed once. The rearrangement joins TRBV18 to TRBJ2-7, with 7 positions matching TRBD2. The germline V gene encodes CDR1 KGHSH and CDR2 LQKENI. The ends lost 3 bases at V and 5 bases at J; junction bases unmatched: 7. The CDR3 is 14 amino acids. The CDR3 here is CASSPRREFDEQYF. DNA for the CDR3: TGTGCCAGCTCACCGAGGCGGGAGTTCGACGAGCAGTACTTC.

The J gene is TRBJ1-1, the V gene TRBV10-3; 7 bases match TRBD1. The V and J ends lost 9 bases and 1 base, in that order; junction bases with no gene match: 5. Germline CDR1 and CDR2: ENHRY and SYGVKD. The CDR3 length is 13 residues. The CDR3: CAIGGTANTEAFF. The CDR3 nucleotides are TGTGCCATTGGGGGGACAGCGAACACTGAAGCTTTCTTT.

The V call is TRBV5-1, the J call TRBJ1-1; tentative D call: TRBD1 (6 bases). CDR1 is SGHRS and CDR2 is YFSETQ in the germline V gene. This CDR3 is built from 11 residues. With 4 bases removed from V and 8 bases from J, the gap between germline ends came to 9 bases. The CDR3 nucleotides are TGCGCCAGCAGCGTCGACAGGGAAGCTTTCTTT. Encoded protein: CASSVDREAFF. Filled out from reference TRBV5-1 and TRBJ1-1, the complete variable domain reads KAGVTQTPRYLIKTRGQQVTLSCSPISGHRSVSWYQQTPGQGLQFLFEYFSETQRNKGNFPGRFSGRQFSNSRSEMNVSTLELGDSALYLCASSVDREAFFGQGTRLTVV.

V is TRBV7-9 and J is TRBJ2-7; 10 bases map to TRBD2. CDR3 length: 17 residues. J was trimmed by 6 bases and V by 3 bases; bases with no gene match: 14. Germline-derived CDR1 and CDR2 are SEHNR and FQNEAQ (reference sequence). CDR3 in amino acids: CASSFNPATSGITEQYF. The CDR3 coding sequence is TGTGCCAGCAGCTTTAACCCGGCAACTAGCGGGATTACCGAGCAGTACTTC.

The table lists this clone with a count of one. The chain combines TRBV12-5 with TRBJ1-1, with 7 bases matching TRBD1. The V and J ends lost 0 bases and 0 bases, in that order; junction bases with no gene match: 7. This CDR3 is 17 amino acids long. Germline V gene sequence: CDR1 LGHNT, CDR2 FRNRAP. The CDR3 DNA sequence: TGTGCTAGTGGTTTGGTATTAGGGACAGAGATGAACACTGAAGCTTTCTTT. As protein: CASGLVLGTEMNTEAFF. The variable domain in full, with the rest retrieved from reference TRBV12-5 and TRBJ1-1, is DARVTQTPRHKVTEMGQEVTMRCQPILGHNTVFWYRQTMMQGLELLAYFRNRAPLDDSGMPKDRFSAEMPDATLATLKIQPSEPRDSAVYFCASGLVLGTEMNTEAFFGQGTRLTVV.

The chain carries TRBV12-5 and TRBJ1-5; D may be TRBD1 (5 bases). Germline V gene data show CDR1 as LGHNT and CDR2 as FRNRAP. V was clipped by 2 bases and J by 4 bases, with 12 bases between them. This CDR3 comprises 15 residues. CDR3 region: CASGLSQGVNQPQHF. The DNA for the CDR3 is TGTGCTAGTGGTTTGAGTCAGGGTGTAAATCAGCCCCAGCATTTT.

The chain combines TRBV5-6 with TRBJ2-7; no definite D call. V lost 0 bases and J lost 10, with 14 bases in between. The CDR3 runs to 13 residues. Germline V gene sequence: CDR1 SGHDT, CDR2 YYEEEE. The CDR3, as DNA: TGTGCCAGCAGCTTGGAACTTACCCGTAATCAGTACTTC. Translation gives CASSLELTRNQYF.

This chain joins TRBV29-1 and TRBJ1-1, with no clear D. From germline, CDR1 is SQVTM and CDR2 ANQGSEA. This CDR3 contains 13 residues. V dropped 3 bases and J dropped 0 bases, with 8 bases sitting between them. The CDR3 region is CSVDPHMNTEAFF. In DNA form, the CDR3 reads TGCAGCGTTGATCCCCACATGAACACTGAAGCTTTCTTT.

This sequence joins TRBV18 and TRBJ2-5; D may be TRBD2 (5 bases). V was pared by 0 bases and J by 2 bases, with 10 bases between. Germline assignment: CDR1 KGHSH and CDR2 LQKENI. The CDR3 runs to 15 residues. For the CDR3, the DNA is TGTGCCAGCTCACCACCGCAGCGGATACAAGAGACCCAGTACTTC. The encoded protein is CASSPPQRIQETQYF.

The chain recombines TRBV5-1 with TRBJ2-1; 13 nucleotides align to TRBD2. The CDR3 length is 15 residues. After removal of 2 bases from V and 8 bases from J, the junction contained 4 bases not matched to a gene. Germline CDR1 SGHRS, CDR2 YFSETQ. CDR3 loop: CASSFRTSGSDEQFF. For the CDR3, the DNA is TGCGCCAGCAGCTTCCGGACTAGCGGGAGCGATGAGCAGTTCTTC.

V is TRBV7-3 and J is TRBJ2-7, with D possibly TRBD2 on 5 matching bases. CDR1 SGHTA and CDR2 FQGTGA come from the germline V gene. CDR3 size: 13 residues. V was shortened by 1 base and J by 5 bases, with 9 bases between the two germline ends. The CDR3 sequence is CASSLMRGNEQYF. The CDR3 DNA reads TGTGCCAGCAGCTTAATGAGAGGGAACGAGCAGTACTTC.

The CDR3 spells CASSPLPSASTDTQYF. The CDR3 DNA follows: TGTGCCAGCTCACCATTACCTAGCGCTAGCACAGATACGCAGTATTTT. This chain uses TRBV18 with TRBJ2-3; TRBD2 is a possible D gene (6 bases). The length of the CDR3 is 16 residues. The V gene's germline CDR1 is KGHSH and CDR2 LQKENI. Trimming removed 2 bases at V and 0 bases at J, with 12 bases between.

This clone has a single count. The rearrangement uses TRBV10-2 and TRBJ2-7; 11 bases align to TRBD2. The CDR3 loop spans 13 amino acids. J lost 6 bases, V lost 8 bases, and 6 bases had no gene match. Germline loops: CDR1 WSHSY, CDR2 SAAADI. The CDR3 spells CASGGLAVSEQYF. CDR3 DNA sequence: TGCGCCAGCGGGGGACTAGCGGTAAGCGAGCAGTACTTC.

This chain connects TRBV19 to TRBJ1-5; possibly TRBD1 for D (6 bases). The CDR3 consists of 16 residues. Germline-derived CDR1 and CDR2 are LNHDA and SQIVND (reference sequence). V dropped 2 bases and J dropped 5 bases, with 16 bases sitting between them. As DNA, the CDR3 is TGTGCCAGTAGTATAAACCCTTACAGGGCTGATCAGCCCCAGCATTTT. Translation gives CASSINPYRADQPQHF.

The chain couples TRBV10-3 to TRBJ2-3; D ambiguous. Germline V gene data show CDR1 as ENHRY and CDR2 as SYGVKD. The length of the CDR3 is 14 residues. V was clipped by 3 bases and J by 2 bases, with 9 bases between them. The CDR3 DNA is TGTGCCATCAGTGAACCAGCGATCACAGATACGCAGTATTTT. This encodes CAISEPAITDTQYF.

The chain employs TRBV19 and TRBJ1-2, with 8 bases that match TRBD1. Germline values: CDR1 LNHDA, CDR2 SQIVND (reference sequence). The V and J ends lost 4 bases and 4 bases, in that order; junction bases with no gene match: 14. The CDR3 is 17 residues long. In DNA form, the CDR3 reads TGTGCCAGTAGTAGCCGTAGAGGGCAGGGGGCAAGCTATGGCTACACCTTC. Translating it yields CASSSRRGQGASYGYTF.

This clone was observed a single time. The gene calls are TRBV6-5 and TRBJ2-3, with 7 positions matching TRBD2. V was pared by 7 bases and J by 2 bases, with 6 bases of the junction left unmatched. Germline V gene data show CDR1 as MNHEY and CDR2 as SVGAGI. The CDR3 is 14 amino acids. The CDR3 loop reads CASNRAGPTDTQYF. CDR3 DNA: TGTGCCAGCAACCGAGCGGGGCCCACAGATACGCAGTATTTT.

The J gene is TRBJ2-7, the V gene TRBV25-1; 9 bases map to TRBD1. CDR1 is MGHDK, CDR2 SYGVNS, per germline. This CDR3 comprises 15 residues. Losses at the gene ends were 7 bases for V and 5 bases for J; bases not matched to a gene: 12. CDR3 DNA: TGTGCCAGCACATACCCGGGACAGGGTTCCCACGAGCAGTACTTC. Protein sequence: CASTYPGQGSHEQYF.

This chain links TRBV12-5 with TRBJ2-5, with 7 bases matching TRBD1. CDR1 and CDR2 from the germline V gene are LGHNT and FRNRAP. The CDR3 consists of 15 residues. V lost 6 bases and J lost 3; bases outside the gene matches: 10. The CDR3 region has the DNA TGTGCTAGTGGGGCCCGCCGGGACAGCAAAGAGACCCAGTACTTC. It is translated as CASGARRDSKETQYF.

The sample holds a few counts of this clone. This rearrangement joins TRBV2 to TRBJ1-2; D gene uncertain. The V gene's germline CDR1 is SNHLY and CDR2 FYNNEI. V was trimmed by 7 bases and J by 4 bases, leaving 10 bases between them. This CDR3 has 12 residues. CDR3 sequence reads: CASMPGSYGYTF. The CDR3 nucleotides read TGTGCCAGCATGCCGGGGAGCTATGGCTACACCTTC.

CDR3 amino acids: CASTDGSSYNSPLHF. The DNA for the CDR3 is TGTGCCAGCACCGACGGGAGCTCCTATAATTCACCCCTCCACTTT. The chain is built from TRBV2 and TRBJ1-6, with D uncertain. There are 15 residues in the CDR3. Germline loops: CDR1 SNHLY, CDR2 FYNNEI. The V end lost 7 bases, the J end lost 0 bases, and 10 bases lay between the germline ends.

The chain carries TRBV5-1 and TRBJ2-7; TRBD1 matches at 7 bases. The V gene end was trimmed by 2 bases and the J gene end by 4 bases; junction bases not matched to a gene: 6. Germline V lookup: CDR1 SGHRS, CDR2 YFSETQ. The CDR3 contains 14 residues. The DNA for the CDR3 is TGCGCCAGCAGCTTTACAGGGGATTCATACGAGCAGTACTTC. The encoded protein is CASSFTGDSYEQYF.

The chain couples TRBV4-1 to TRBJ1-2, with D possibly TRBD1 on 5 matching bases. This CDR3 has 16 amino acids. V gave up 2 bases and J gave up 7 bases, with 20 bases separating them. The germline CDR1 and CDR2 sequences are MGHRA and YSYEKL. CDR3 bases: TGCGCCAGCAGCCAAAGTGGGGGGAGGAGGTTATCTGGCTACACCTTC. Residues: CASSQSGGRRLSGYTF.

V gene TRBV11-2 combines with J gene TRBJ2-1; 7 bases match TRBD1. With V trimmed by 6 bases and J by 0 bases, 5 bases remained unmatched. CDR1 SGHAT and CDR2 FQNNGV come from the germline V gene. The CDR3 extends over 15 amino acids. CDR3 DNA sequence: TGTGCCAGCAGACTGACAGGGAGCTCCTACAATGAGCAGTTCTTC. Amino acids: CASRLTGSSYNEQFF.

The CDR3 nucleotides are TGTGCCAGAAGCCCGGACCGACTAGGTGAGACCCAGTACTTC. It specifies CARSPDRLGETQYF. The rearrangement uses TRBV5-3 and TRBJ2-5; the D gene is possibly TRBD2 (6 bases). TRBV5-3 belongs to the ORF category, with a function that is uncertain. The CDR3 consists of 14 residues. Trimming removed 4 bases from V and 5 bases from J, with 15 bases in between.